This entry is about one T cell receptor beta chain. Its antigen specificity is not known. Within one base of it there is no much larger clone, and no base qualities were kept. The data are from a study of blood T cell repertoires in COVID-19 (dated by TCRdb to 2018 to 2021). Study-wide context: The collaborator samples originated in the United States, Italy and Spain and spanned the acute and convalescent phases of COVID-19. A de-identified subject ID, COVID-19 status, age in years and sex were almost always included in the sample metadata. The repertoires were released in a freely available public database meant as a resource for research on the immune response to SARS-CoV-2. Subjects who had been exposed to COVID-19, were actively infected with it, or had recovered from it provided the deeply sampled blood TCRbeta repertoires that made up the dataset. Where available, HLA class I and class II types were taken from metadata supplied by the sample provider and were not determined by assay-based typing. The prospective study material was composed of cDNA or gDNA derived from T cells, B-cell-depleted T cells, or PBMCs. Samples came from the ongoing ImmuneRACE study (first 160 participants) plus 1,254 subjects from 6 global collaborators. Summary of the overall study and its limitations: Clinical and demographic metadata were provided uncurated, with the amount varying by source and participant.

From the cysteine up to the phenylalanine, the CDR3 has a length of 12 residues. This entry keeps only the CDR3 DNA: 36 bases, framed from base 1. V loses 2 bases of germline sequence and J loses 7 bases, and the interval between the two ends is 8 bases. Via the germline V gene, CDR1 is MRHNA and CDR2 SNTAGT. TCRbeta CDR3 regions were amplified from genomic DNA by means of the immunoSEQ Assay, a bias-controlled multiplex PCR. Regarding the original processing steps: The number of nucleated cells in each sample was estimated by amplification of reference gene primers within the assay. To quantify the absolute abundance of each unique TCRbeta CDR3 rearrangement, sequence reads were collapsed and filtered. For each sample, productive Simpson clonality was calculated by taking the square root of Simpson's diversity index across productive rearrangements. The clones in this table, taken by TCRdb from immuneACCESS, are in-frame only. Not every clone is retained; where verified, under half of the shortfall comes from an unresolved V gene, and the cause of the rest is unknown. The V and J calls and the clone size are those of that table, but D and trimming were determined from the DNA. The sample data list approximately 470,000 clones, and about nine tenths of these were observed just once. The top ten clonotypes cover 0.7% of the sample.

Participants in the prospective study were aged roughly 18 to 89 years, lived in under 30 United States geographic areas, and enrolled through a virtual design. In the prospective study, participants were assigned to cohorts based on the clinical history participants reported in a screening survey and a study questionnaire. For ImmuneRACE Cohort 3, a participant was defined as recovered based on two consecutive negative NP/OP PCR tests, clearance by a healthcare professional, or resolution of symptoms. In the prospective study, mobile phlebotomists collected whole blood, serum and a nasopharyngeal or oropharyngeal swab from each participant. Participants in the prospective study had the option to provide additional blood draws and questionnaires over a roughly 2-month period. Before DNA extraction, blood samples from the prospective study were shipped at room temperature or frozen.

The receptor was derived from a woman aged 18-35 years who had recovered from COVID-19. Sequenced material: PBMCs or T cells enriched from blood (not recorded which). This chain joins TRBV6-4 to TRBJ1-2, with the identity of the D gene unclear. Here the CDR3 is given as CASSDGQVGYTF. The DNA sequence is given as TGTGCCAGCAGTGACGGGCAGGTTGGCTACACCTTC.